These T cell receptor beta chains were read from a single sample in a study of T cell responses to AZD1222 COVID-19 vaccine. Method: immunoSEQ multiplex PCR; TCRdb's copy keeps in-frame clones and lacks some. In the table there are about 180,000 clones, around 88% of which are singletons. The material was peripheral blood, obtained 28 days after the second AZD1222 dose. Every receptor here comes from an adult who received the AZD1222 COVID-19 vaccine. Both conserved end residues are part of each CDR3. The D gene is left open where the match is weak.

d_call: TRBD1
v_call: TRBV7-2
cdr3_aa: CASSLGPGQGLNEQYF

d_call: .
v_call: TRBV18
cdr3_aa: CASSRGAGNTIYF

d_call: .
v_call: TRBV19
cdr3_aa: CASSPQVEGNTIYF

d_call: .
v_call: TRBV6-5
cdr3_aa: CASSGTANTGELFF

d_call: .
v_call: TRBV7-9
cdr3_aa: CASSLVGYYEQYF

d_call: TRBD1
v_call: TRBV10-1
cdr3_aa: CASSKWTGVDADTQYF

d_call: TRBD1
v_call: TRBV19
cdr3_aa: CASSIKGARNTGELFF

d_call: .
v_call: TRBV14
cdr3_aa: CASSLRTTFGSPLHF

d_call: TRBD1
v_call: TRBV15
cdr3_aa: CATSRDLTHRGRREKLFF

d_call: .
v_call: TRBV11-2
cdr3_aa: CASSLAGSYNEQFF

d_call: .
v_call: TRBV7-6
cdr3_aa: CASSPGGAEQYF

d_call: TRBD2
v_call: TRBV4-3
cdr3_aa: CASSQETSGGINEQFF

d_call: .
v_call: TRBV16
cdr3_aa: CASSQSTDNQPQHF

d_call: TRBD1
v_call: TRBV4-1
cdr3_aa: CASSLTPGQGYSGNTIYF

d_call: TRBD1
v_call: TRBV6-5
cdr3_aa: CASSPGQGDTEAFF

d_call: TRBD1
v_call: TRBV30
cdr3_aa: CALGQGEETQYF

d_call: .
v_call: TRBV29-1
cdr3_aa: CSVGGADQPQHF

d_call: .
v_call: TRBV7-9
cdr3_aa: CASSLARLVGEQYF

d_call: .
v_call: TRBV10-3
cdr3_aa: CAIRGLGLNTEAFF

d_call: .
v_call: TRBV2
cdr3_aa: CASSGTREQYF

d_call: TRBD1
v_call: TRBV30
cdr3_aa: CALSGQMNTGELFF

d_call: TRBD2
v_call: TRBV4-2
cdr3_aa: CASSPGLAGGTDTQYF

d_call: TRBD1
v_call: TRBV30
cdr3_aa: CAWSPPGQNYGYTF

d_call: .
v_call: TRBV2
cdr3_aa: CASSEQGLTEAFF

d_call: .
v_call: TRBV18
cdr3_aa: CASSRGDTEAFF

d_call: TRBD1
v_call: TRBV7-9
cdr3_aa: CASSSLDRGVGIQYF

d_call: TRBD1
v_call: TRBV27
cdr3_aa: CASSLTPPAGGREAFF

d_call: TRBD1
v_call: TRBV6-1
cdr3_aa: CASSEGQRQDQPQHF

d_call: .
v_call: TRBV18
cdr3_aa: CASSRKGPQETQYF

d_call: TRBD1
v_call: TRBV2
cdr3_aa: CASNRQGQGEKLFF

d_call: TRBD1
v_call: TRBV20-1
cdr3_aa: CSASPGQGLYGYTF

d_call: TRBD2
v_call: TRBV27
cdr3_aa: CASTPLSTSGGSEQYF

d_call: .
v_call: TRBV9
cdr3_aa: CASSVGTGKTDTQYF

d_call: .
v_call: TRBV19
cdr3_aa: CASSRGTGTYEQYF

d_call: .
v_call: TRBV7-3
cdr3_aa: CASSLRGDPYNEQFF

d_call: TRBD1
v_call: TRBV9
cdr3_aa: CASSVGEGAGETQYF

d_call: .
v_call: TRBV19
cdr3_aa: CASSIGGAYGYTF

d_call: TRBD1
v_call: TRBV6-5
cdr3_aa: CASSGDRGDQPQHF

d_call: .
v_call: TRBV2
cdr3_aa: CASSELGVGRTEAFF

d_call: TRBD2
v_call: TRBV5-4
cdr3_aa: CASSRGGATGANVLTF

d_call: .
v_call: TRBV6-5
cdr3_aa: CASSSADRLRGGYTF